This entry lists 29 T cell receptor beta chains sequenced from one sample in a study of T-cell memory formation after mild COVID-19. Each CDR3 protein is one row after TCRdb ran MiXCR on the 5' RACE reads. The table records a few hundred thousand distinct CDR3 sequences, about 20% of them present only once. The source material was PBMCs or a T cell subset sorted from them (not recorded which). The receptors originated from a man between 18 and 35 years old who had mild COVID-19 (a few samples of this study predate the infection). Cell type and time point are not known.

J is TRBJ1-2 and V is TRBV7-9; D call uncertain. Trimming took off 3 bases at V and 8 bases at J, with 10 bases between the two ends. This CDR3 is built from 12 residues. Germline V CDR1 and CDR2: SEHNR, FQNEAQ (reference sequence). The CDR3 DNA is TGTGCCAGCAGCTTGGGAGCACAGGGCTACACCTTC. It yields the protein CASSLGAQGYTF.

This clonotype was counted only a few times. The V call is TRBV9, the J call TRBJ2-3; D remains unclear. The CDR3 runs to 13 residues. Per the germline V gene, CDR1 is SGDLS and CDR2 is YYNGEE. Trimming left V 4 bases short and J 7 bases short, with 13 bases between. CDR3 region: CASSQSPTNTQYF. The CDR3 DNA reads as TGTGCCAGCAGCCAATCTCCTACGAATACGCAGTATTTT.

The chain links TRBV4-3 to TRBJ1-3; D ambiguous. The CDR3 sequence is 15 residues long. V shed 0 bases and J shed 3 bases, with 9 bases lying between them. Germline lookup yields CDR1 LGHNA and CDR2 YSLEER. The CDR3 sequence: CASSQDDLIGNTIYF. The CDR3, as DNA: TGCGCCAGCAGCCAAGATGACCTGATTGGAAACACCATATATTTT.

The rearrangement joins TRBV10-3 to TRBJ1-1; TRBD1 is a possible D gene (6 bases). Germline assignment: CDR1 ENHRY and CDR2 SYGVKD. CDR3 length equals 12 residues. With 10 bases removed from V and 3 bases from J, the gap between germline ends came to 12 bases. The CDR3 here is CASQQGYTEAFF. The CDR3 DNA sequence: TGTGCCAGCCAACAGGGCTACACTGAAGCTTTCTTT.

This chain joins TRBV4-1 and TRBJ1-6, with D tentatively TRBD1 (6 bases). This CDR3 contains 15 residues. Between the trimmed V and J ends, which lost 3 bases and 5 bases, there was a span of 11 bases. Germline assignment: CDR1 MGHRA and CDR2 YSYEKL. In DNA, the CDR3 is TGCGCCAGCAGCCAGAGGACAGCGGATAATTCACCCCTCCACTTT. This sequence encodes CASSQRTADNSPLHF.

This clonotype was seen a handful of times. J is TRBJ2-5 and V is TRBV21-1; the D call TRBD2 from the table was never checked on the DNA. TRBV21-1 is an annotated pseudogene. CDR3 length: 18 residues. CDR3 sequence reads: CAIIWTGTSGGVRGTQYF. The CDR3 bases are TGTGCCATAATTTGGACCGGGACTAGCGGGGGGGTACGCGGGACCCAGTACTTC.

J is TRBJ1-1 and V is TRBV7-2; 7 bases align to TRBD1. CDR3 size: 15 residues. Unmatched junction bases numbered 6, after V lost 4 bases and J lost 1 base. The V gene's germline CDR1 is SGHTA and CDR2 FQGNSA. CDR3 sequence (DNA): TGTGCCAGCAGCTCAAGACAGGGCTGGAACACTGAAGCTTTCTTT. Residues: CASSSRQGWNTEAFF.

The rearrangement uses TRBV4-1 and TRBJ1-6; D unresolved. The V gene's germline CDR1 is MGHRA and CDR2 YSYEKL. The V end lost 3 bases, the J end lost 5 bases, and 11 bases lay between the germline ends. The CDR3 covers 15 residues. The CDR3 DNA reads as TGCGCCAGCAGCCAGACGGGGTCGCATAATTCACCCCTCCACTTT. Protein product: CASSQTGSHNSPLHF.

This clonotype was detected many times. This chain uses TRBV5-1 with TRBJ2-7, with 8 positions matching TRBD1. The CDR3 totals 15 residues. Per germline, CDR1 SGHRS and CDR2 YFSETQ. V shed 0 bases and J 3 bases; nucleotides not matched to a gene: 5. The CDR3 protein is CASSLGPGQDYEQYV. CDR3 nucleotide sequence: TGCGCCAGCAGCTTGGGCCCGGGACAGGACTACGAGCAGTACGTC.

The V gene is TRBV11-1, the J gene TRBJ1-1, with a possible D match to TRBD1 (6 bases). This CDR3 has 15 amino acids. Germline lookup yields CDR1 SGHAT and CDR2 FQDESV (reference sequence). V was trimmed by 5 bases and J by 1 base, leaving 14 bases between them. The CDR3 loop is CASSHQGFWNTEAFF. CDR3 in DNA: TGTGCCAGCAGCCACCAGGGGTTTTGGAACACTGAAGCTTTCTTT. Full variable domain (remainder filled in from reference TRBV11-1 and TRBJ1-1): EAEVAQSPRYKITEKSQAVAFWCDPISGHATLYWYRQILGQGPELLVQFQDESVVDDSQLPKDRFSAERLKGVDSTLKIQPAELGDSAMYLCASSHQGFWNTEAFFGQGTRLTVV.

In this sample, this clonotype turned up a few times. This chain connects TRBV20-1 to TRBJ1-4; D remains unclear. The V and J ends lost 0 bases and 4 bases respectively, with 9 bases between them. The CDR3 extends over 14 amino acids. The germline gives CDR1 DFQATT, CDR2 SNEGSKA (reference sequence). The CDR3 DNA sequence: TGCAGTGCTAGAGATATCGGGTATAATGAAAAACTGTTTTTT. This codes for CSARDIGYNEKLFF.

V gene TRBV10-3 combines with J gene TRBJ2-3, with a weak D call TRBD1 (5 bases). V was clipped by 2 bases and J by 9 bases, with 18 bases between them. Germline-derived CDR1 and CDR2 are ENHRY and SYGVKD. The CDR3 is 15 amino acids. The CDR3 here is CAISEGPDTGPTQYF. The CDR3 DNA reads TGTGCCATCAGTGAGGGACCGGACACAGGACCCACGCAGTATTTT.

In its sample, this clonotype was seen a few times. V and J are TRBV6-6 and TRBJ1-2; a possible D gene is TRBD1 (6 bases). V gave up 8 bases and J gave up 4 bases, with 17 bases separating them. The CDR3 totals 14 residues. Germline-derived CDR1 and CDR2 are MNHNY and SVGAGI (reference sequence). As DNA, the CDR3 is TGTGCCAGCGCGCAACAAGGGGGTTTCTATGGCTACACCTTC. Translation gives CASAQQGGFYGYTF.

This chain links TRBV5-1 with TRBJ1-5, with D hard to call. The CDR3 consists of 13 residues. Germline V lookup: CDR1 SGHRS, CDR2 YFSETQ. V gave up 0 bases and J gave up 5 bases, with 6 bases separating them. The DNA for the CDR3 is TGCGCCAGCAGCTTGGAGGTGGATCAGCCCCAGCATTTT. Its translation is CASSLEVDQPQHF.

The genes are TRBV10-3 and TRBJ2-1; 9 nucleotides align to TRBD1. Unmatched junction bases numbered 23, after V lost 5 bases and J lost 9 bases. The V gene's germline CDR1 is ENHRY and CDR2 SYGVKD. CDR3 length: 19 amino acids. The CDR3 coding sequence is TGTGCCATCAGTTCTACAAGGGTGCCGGGACAGGGTAATGTGGGTGAGCAGTTCTTC. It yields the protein CAISSTRVPGQGNVGEQFF.

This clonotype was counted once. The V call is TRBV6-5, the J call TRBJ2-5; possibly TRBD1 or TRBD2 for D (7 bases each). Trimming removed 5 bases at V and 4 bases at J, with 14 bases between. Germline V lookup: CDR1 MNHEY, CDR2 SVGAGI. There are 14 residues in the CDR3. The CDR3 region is CASSQGGGRETQYF. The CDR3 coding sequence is TGTGCCAGCAGTCAGGGGGGGGGAAGAGAGACCCAGTACTTC.

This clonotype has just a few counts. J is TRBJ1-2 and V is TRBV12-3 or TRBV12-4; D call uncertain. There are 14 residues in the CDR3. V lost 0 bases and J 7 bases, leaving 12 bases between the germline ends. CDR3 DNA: TGTGCCAGCAGTTTAGCCCGGGGAAAGGGTGGCTACACCTTC. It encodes CASSLARGKGGYTF.

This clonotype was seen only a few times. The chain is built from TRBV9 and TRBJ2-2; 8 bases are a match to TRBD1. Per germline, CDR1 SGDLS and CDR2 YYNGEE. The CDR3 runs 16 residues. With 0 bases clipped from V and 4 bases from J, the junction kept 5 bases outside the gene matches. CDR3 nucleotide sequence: TGTGCCAGCAGCGTAGCCACAGGGGGGAGCACCGGGGAGCTGTTTTTT. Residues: CASSVATGGSTGELFF.

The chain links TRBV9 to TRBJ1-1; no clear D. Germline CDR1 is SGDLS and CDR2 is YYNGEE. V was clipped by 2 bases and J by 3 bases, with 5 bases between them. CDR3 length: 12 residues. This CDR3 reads CASSVQDTEAFF. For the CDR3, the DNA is TGTGCCAGCAGCGTCCAAGACACTGAAGCTTTCTTT.

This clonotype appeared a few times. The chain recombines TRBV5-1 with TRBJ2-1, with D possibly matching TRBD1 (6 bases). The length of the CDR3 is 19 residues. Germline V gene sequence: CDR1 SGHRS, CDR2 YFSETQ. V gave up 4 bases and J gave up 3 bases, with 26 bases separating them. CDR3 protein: CASSAARDTKRRGYNEQFF. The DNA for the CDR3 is TGCGCCAGCAGCGCCGCCCGGGACACGAAACGAAGGGGCTACAATGAGCAGTTCTTC. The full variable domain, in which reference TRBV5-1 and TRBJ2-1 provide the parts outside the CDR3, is KAGVTQTPRYLIKTRGQQVTLSCSPISGHRSVSWYQQTPGQGLQFLFEYFSETQRNKGNFPGRFSGRQFSNSRSEMNVSTLELGDSALYLCASSAARDTKRRGYNEQFFGPGTRLTVL.

Written as DNA, the CDR3 is TGCGCCAGCAGCTTAGCACAGGGTATTGGAAACACCATATATTTT. It is translated as CASSLAQGIGNTIYF. The V gene is TRBV5-1, the J gene TRBJ1-3; D perhaps matches TRBD1 (6 bases). Germline V lookup: CDR1 SGHRS, CDR2 YFSETQ. V was cut by 2 bases and J by 3 bases, with 12 bases left in between. This CDR3 spans 15 amino acids.

In DNA form, the CDR3 reads TGTGCCAGCAGCTCTCTCCGCTCCTACAATGAGCAGTTCTTC. Amino acids: CASSSLRSYNEQFF. The chain combines TRBV7-2 with TRBJ2-1; D gene ambiguous. CDR3 size: 14 residues. Germline CDR1 reads SGHTA; CDR2 reads FQGNSA. V was shortened by 4 bases and J by 0 bases, with 7 bases between the two germline ends.

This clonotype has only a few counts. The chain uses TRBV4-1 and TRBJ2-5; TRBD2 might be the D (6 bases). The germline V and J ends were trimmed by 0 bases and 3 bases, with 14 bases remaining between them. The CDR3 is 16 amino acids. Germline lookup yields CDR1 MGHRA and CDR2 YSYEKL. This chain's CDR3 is CASSQDRGPGEETQYF. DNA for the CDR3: TGCGCCAGCAGCCAAGATAGAGGGCCGGGGGAAGAGACCCAGTACTTC.

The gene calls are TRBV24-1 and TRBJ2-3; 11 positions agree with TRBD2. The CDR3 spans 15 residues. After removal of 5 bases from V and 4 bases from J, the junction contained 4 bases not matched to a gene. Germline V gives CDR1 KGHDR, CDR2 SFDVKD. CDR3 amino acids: CATSGELAGADTQYF. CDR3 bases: TGTGCCACCAGTGGGGAACTAGCGGGGGCAGATACGCAGTATTTT.

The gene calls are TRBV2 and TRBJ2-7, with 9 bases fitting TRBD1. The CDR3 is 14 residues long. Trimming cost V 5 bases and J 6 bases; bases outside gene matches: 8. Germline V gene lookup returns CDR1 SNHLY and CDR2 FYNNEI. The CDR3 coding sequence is TGTGCCAGCAGTCCCAGGGACAGGGTCGGCGAGCAGTACTTC. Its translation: CASSPRDRVGEQYF.

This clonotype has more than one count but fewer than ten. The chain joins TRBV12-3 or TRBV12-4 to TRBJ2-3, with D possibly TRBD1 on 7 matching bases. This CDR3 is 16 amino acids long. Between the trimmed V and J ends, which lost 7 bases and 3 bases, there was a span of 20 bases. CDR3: CASTLGSRGRTDTQYF. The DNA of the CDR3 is TGTGCCAGCACCTTGGGGTCCAGGGGGAGGACAGATACGCAGTATTTT.

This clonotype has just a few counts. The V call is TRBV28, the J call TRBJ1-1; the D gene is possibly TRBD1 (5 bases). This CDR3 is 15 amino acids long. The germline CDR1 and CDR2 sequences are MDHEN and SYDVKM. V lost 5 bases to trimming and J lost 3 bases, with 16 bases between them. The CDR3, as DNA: TGTGCCAGCAGTCAAAGGCCCCTACAGGACACTGAAGCTTTCTTT. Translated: CASSQRPLQDTEAFF.

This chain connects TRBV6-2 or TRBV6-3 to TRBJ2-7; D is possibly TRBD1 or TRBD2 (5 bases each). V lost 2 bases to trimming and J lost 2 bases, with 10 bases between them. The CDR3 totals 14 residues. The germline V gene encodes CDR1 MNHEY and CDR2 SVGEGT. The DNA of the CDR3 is TGTGCCAGCAGTTACGATGGGGGACCCTACGAGCAGTACGTC. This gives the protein CASSYDGGPYEQYV.

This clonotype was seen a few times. CDR3 sequence reads: CSAREGWGGSYNEQFF. The CDR3 nucleotides are TGCAGTGCTAGAGAAGGATGGGGGGGATCCTACAATGAGCAGTTCTTC. The chain carries TRBV20-1 and TRBJ2-1, with 7 bases identical to TRBD2. The CDR3 totals 16 residues. The germline CDR1 and CDR2 sequences are DFQATT and SNEGSKA (reference sequence). The junction had 6 bases not matched to a gene; V was cut back by 0 bases and J by 1 base.